These 25 T cell receptor beta chains were sequenced from one sample in a study of blood T cell repertoires in COVID-19. Sequencing was performed with immunoSEQ multiplex PCR; in TCRdb, only in-frame clones are kept and a portion is missing. The table lists about 370,000 clones, 80% to 90% of them singletons. The source material was PBMCs or T cells enriched from blood (not recorded which). The receptors derive from a young man who had recovered from COVID-19.

This clone was observed a few times. The V call is TRBV7-9, the J call TRBJ1-1; D remains unclear. The ends were cut back, 6 bases at V and 1 base at J, with 6 bases in the middle. Germline CDR1 is SEHNR and CDR2 is FQNEAQ (reference sequence). This CDR3 comprises 12 residues. CDR3 sequence (DNA): TGTGCCAGCAGTCGGTGGAACACTGAAGCTTTCTTT. It specifies CASSRWNTEAFF.

The gene calls are TRBV30 and TRBJ1-1, with D possibly matching TRBD1 (6 bases). The CDR3 contains 13 residues. With 3 bases removed from V and 1 base from J, the gap between germline ends came to 9 bases. Per the germline V gene, CDR1 is GTSNPN and CDR2 is SVGIG (reference sequence). CDR3 amino acids: CAWSPDRNTEAFF. The CDR3 DNA reads TGTGCCTGGAGCCCGGACAGGAACACTGAAGCTTTCTTT.

The CDR3 DNA reads TGTGCCAGCAGCTCCTATTATGGAAACACCATATATTTT. Translation: CASSSYYGNTIYF. The V call is TRBV5-6, the J call TRBJ1-3; D unclear. V lost 3 bases to trimming and J lost 3 bases, with 7 bases between them. Germline V gene lookup returns CDR1 SGHDT and CDR2 YYEEEE. The CDR3 spans 13 residues. The entire variable domain, with the rest obtained from reference TRBV5-6 and TRBJ1-3, is as follows: DAGVTQSPTHLIKTRGQQVTLRCSPKSGHDTVSWYQQALGQGPQFIFQYYEEEERQRGNFPDRFSGHQFPNYSSELNVNALLLGDSALYLCASSSYYGNTIYFGEGSWLTVV.

The V and J genes are TRBV10-3 and TRBJ2-1, with D perhaps TRBD1 (6 bases). The CDR3 covers 16 residues. Trimming pared 0 bases from V and 0 bases from J, leaving 9 bases between. Germline V gene lookup returns CDR1 ENHRY and CDR2 SYGVKD. The CDR3 protein is CAISESQGSSYNEQFF. As DNA, the CDR3 is TGTGCCATCAGTGAGTCCCAGGGGAGCTCCTACAATGAGCAGTTCTTC.

V is TRBV5-1 and J is TRBJ2-2; 8 bases fit TRBD1. Per the germline V gene, CDR1 is SGHRS and CDR2 is YFSETQ. The CDR3 sequence is 15 residues long. V gave up 5 bases and J gave up 1 base; unmatched junction bases: 4. The CDR3 coding sequence is TGCGCCAGCAGTCCCGGGACAGGGAACACCGGGGAGCTGTTTTTT. Translating it yields CASSPGTGNTGELFF.

V usage is TRBV28 and J usage is TRBJ1-5; D is possibly TRBD1 (5 bases). The germline gives CDR1 MDHEN, CDR2 SYDVKM. Trimming stripped 5 bases from V and 6 bases from J, with 17 bases between. The CDR3 runs to 15 residues. This chain's CDR3 is CASSLWEGRAQPQHF. The DNA for the CDR3 is TGTGCCAGCAGTCTCTGGGAGGGGAGGGCTCAGCCCCAGCATTTT.

The chain recombines TRBV27 with TRBJ2-7, with TRBD1 as a possible D gene (5 bases). Germline V gene sequence: CDR1 MNHEY, CDR2 SMNVEV (reference sequence). V dropped 1 base and J dropped 3 bases, with 10 bases sitting between them. The CDR3 runs 14 residues. The CDR3 sequence is CASSLFQGSYEQYF. The CDR3 DNA reads TGTGCCAGCAGTTTATTTCAGGGAAGCTACGAGCAGTACTTC.

The rearrangement joins TRBV18 to TRBJ1-5; 8 nucleotides match TRBD1. Germline assignment: CDR1 KGHSH and CDR2 LQKENI. The ends lost 6 bases at V and 0 bases at J; junction bases unmatched: 4. The CDR3 sequence is 15 residues long. The CDR3, as DNA: TGTGCCAGCTCTGACAGGGGAGGTAGCAATCAGCCCCAGCATTTT. Translated: CASSDRGGSNQPQHF.

The V and J genes are TRBV28 and TRBJ1-2; TRBD1 matches 9 bases. V dropped 6 bases and J dropped 4; count of bases not matched to a gene: 9. The germline V gene encodes CDR1 MDHEN and CDR2 SYDVKM. This CDR3 is 15 amino acids long. CDR3 DNA sequence: TGTGCCAGCAGGTCGACCGGGACAGGGCGCTATGGCTACACCTTC. Translated, it gives CASRSTGTGRYGYTF.

J is TRBJ1-6 and V is TRBV19; TRBD1 matches at 7 bases. Germline V CDR1 and CDR2: LNHDA, SQIVND (reference sequence). There are 14 residues in the CDR3. After removal of 7 bases from V and 7 bases from J, the junction contained 7 bases not matched to a gene. The CDR3 region is CASTTRDRNSPLHF. CDR3 DNA: TGTGCCAGTACCACCCGGGACAGAAATTCACCCCTCCACTTT.

The CDR3 loop reads CASSPTAGGQIEQYF. For the CDR3, the DNA is TGCGCCAGCAGCCCGACGGCGGGGGGACAGATAGAGCAGTATTTT. This chain joins TRBV5-1 and TRBJ2-3, with D possibly TRBD2 on 8 matching bases. Germline V gene data show CDR1 as SGHRS and CDR2 as YFSETQ. The CDR3 covers 15 residues. V shed 4 bases and J shed 11 bases, with 23 bases lying between them.

The chain carries TRBV7-3 and TRBJ2-2; 15 bases map to TRBD2. V dropped 3 bases and J dropped 0; count of bases not matched to a gene: 8. The CDR3 loop spans 20 amino acids. Germline V gene sequence: CDR1 SGHTA, CDR2 FQGTGA. The CDR3 nucleotides read TGTGCCAGCAGCTTCCTGGGACTAGCGGGAGGTCCCGCGAACACCGGGGAGCTGTTTTTT. Translated: CASSFLGLAGGPANTGELFF.

The gene calls are TRBV29-1 and TRBJ1-2, with 9 bases fitting TRBD1. CDR1 is SQVTM, CDR2 ANQGSEA, per germline. After removal of 3 bases from V and 7 bases from J, the junction contained 12 bases not matched to a gene. The CDR3 has 15 amino acids. CDR3 loop: CSVDAGGQGRVGYTF. DNA for the CDR3: TGCAGCGTTGACGCGGGGGGACAGGGTAGGGTTGGCTACACCTTC.

The genes are TRBV28 and TRBJ1-3, with D maybe TRBD1 (6 bases). Trimming cost V 6 bases and J 9 bases, with 12 bases left between them. The germline CDR1 and CDR2 sequences are MDHEN and SYDVKM. CDR3 length: 12 amino acids. CDR3 protein: CASRAQGPTIYF. CDR3 coding DNA: TGTGCCAGCAGGGCACAGGGCCCCACCATATATTTT.

The chain joins TRBV9 to TRBJ2-1; 7 bases match TRBD2. V dropped 4 bases and J dropped 0; count of bases not matched to a gene: 4. This CDR3 spans 15 amino acids. The germline CDR1 and CDR2 sequences are SGDLS and YYNGEE. The CDR3 bases are TGTGCCAGCAGCCCGCGGGGGAACTCCTACAATGAGCAGTTCTTC. Amino acid sequence: CASSPRGNSYNEQFF.

The chain uses TRBV7-2 and TRBJ1-2; no clear D gene. Germline V gene lookup returns CDR1 SGHTA and CDR2 FQGNSA. This CDR3 comprises 11 residues. Between the trimmed V and J ends, which lost 4 bases and 5 bases, there was a span of 5 bases. The CDR3 sequence: CASSSLYGYTF. As DNA, the CDR3 is TGTGCCAGCAGCTCCCTGTATGGCTACACCTTC.

The table lists this clone with a count of one. This chain joins TRBV19 and TRBJ1-5, with 10 bases fitting TRBD1. Trimming cost V 4 bases and J 1 base; bases outside gene matches: 7. The length of the CDR3 is 17 residues. Germline V gene lookup returns CDR1 LNHDA and CDR2 SQIVND (reference sequence). CDR3 coding DNA: TGTGCCAGTAGTACCCGGACAGGGGGAGTAAGCAATCAGCCCCAGCATTTT. As protein: CASSTRTGGVSNQPQHF.

The CDR3 DNA sequence: TGTGCCAGCAGCCGAGGGCGGGAGGGTGAGACCCAGTACTTC. Translation: CASSRGREGETQYF. V gene TRBV7-8 combines with J gene TRBJ2-5; 9 bases agree with TRBD2. Unmatched junction bases numbered 6, after V lost 5 bases and J lost 5 bases. The CDR3 has 14 residues. Germline CDR1 is SGHVS and CDR2 is FQNEAQ.

The genes are TRBV7-2 and TRBJ1-2; D possibly corresponds to TRBD1 (6 bases). V lost 1 base and J 4 bases, leaving 10 bases between the germline ends. CDR1 and CDR2 (germline): SGHTA, FQGNSA. The CDR3 has 14 residues. The CDR3 loop is CASSLDGGAYGYTF. CDR3 nucleotides: TGTGCCAGCAGCTTAGACGGGGGGGCCTATGGCTACACCTTC.

The chain recombines TRBV21-1 with TRBJ2-7; TRBD1, as called in the table, went unchecked against the DNA. TRBV21-1 is a pseudogene segment. This CDR3 is built from 18 residues. The CDR3 DNA follows: TGTGCCAGCAGCCCCCGGACAGGGCGGTTTTCAAGGATCTACGAGCAGTACTTC. Its translation is CASSPRTGRFSRIYEQYF.

The rearrangement joins TRBV25-1 to TRBJ2-5; 7 nucleotides match TRBD1. Per germline, CDR1 MGHDK and CDR2 SYGVNS. CDR3 length: 14 residues. V trimming: 2 bases; J trimming: 4 bases; junction bases outside the gene matches: 4. The CDR3: CASSEPYRGETQYF. The CDR3 DNA reads as TGTGCCAGCAGTGAACCCTACAGGGGAGAGACCCAGTACTTC.

This clone was found once. V and J are TRBV9 and TRBJ2-1; 8 bases are a match to TRBD2. V shed 2 bases and J 0 bases; nucleotides not matched to a gene: 1. This CDR3 has 15 residues. The germline gives CDR1 SGDLS, CDR2 YYNGEE. CDR3: CASSVRGVSYNEQFF. The CDR3 nucleotides read TGTGCCAGCAGCGTGCGGGGGGTCTCCTACAATGAGCAGTTCTTC.

The rearrangement joins TRBV6-5 to TRBJ2-7, with TRBD2 matching 8 bases. CDR3 length equals 15 residues. V was pared by 5 bases and J by 0 bases, with 6 bases of the junction left unmatched. Germline V CDR1 and CDR2: MNHEY, SVGAGI. The chain's CDR3 is CASSPSGPTSYEQYF. The CDR3 coding sequence is TGTGCCAGCAGTCCTAGCGGGCCCACCTCCTACGAGCAGTACTTC.

The chain links TRBV7-9 to TRBJ2-2, with a weak D call TRBD1 (5 bases). Germline assignment: CDR1 SEHNR and CDR2 FQNEAQ (reference sequence). Trimming removed 3 bases at V and 8 bases at J, with 19 bases between. The CDR3 runs 16 residues. This CDR3 is CASSFGIDSSRGELFF. CDR3 DNA sequence: TGTGCCAGCAGCTTTGGAATCGACAGCTCGAGGGGGGAGCTGTTTTTT.

The chain carries TRBV7-6 and TRBJ1-6; D uncertain. Germline CDR1 reads SGHVS; CDR2 reads FNYEAQ. V dropped 5 bases and J dropped 3 bases, with 8 bases sitting between them. The CDR3 sequence is 14 residues long. The CDR3 protein is CASSPGNYNSPLHF. Written as DNA, the CDR3 is TGTGCCAGCAGCCCCGGGAACTATAATTCACCCCTCCACTTT.